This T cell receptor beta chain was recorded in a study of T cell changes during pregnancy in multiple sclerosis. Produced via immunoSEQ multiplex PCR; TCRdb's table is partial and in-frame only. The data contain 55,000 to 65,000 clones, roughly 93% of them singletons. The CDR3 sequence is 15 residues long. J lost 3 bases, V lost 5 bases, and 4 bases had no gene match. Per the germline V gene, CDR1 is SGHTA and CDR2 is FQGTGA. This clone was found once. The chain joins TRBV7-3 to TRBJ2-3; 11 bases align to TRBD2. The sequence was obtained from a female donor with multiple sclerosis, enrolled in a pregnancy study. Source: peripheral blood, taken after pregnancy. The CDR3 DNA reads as TGTGCCAGCAGCGCCACTAGCGGGAGAACAGATACGCAGTATTTT. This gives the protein CASSATSGRTDTQYF.